One sample yielded the 9 T cell receptor beta chains listed below, sequenced in a study of response to subunit inactivated influenza vaccine. TCRdb called the RT-PCR reads again in MiXCR, with one record for every CDR3 protein. The sample includes about 520,000 distinct CDR3 sequences, 25% of them seen just once. The source material was CD4+ T cells sorted from PBMCs, sampled more than 4 days after vaccination. The receptors derive from a man aged 45 to 65 who received an inactivated influenza vaccine.

The genes are TRBV7-9 and TRBJ2-1; D is unclear. Trimming stripped 6 bases from V and 8 bases from J, with 8 bases between. Germline V gene data show CDR1 as SEHNR and CDR2 as FQNEAQ (reference sequence). The CDR3 sequence is 11 residues long. The CDR3 DNA sequence: TGTGCCAGCAGACTACTCTATGAGCAGTTCTTC. Translated, it gives CASRLLYEQFF.

The genes are TRBV6-1 and TRBJ2-5; TRBD1 or TRBD2 may be the D gene (5 bases each). This CDR3 region has 13 residues. Per the germline V gene, CDR1 is MNHNS and CDR2 is SASEGT. The ends were cut back, 6 bases at V and 5 bases at J, with 13 bases in the middle. The CDR3, as DNA: TGTGCCAGCAGCTCCCGGGACGGCGAGACCCAGTACTTC. Its translation: CASSSRDGETQYF.

This chain joins TRBV15 and TRBJ2-1; 9 bases map to TRBD1. Trimming removed 4 bases from V and 3 bases from J; junction bases left unmatched: 4. Germline V gene sequence: CDR1 LNHNV, CDR2 YYDKDF (reference sequence). The CDR3 is 15 residues long. The CDR3 spells CATSKGQGDYNEQFF. The CDR3 DNA is TGTGCCACCAGCAAGGGACAGGGAGACTACAATGAGCAGTTCTTC.

In this sample, this clonotype turned up a few times. J is TRBJ2-1 and V is TRBV29-1; D is ambiguous. The germline CDR1 and CDR2 sequences are SQVTM and ANQGSEA. Deletions cut 0 bases from V and 6 bases from J, with 12 bases between. The CDR3 covers 14 residues. The CDR3 DNA reads as TGCAGCGTTGAAGAACGTCAGGTACTCAATGAGCAGTTCTTC. This sequence encodes CSVEERQVLNEQFF.

The rearrangement links TRBV7-9 to TRBJ1-1; tentatively, D is TRBD1 (5 bases). Germline V gives CDR1 SEHNR, CDR2 FQNEAQ (reference sequence). V was shortened by 2 bases and J by 2 bases, with 12 bases between the two germline ends. The CDR3 sequence is 15 residues long. DNA of the CDR3: TGTGCCAGCAGCTTAAGTCGGGGCGGTAACACTGAAGCTTTCTTT. Translating gives CASSLSRGGNTEAFF.

This clonotype was detected a few times. This rearrangement joins TRBV2 to TRBJ1-5, with unresolved D. Germline V gene sequence: CDR1 SNHLY, CDR2 FYNNEI. The CDR3 extends over 12 amino acids. V shed 4 bases and J shed 6 bases, with 7 bases lying between them. This CDR3 reads CASSGDLQPQHF. Written as DNA, the CDR3 is TGTGCCAGCAGTGGCGACCTTCAGCCCCAGCATTTT.

This clonotype was counted only a few times. The chain joins TRBV6-2 or TRBV6-3 to TRBJ2-4; 7 bases are shared with TRBD2. CDR3 length equals 13 residues. The junction had 5 bases not matched to a gene; V was cut back by 6 bases and J by 6 bases. Germline CDR1 MNHEY, CDR2 SVGEGT. The CDR3 reads CASRAGPLNIQYF. The CDR3, as DNA: TGTGCCAGCAGAGCGGGACCACTAAACATTCAGTACTTC.

This clonotype was seen more than once but under ten times. This chain links TRBV7-2 with TRBJ2-1, with 8 positions matching TRBD2. The germline gives CDR1 SGHTA, CDR2 FQGNSA. This CDR3 has 16 amino acids. After removal of 0 bases from V and 4 bases from J, the junction contained 5 bases not matched to a gene. CDR3 DNA: TGTGCCAGCAGCTTAGCGACGGGACTAGTATACAATGAGCAGTTCTTC. Its translation: CASSLATGLVYNEQFF. Supplemented by reference TRBV7-2 and TRBJ2-1, the full variable domain reads GAGVSQSPSNKVTEKGKDVELRCDPISGHTALYWYRQSLGQGLEFLIYFQGNSAPDKSGLPSDRFSAERTGGSVSTLTIQRTQQEDSAVYLCASSLATGLVYNEQFFGPGTRLTVL.

This clonotype has only a few counts. This chain joins TRBV7-2 and TRBJ2-3; TRBD2 is a possible D gene (5 bases). V dropped 1 base and J dropped 6 bases, with 8 bases sitting between them. CDR1 and CDR2 from the germline V gene are SGHTA and FQGNSA. CDR3 length equals 13 residues. The CDR3 nucleotides read TGTGCCAGCAGCTTAGGGAGGTCCGATACGCAGTATTTT. Protein: CASSLGRSDTQYF.